This T cell receptor (beta chain) originates from a study of T cells after yellow fever vaccination. This clonotype came up many times. Using its own MiXCR run on the 5' RACE reads, TCRdb lists one record per CDR3 protein. In the table there are some 550,000 distinct CDR3 sequences, 15% to 20% of which are singletons. The CDR3 extends over 15 amino acids. Germline V CDR1 and CDR2: KGHDR, SFDVKD. V was cut by 4 bases and J by 0 bases, with 10 bases left in between. This receptor was identified in a man under 40 who received the YFV17D yellow fever vaccine. The chain uses TRBV24-1 and TRBJ2-3; weak D call: TRBD2 (6 bases). Sequencing used PBMCs, obtained 15 days after the yellow fever booster vaccination. The CDR3 loop is CATSDPGTSTDTQYF. The CDR3 DNA reads as TGTGCCACCAGTGACCCCGGGACTAGCACAGATACGCAGTATTTT.